This TCR beta chain was observed in a study of molecular identifiers for immune sequencing clone quantification. CD8+CD4-CCR7+CD45RA+ sorting gave the naive CD8 T cells. This clonotype has ten or more counts. Bulk TCR libraries were made with methods that had been previously described and with listed TCR primers. Via MiXCR, TCRdb re-called the PCR reads, giving one row per CDR3 protein. The sample includes about 300,000 distinct CDR3 sequences, 20% to 25% seen only once; the top ten take about 0.79%. The sequence was obtained from a human donor in good health. Some libraries in this study had Jurkat cell RNA spiked in. Material for sequencing was naive CD8+ T cells from blood, with Jurkat cell RNA spiked in. As to subset: FACS-sorted CD8+CD4-CCR7+CD45RA+ naive T cells.

Here the CDR3 DNA reads TGTGCCAGCAGCGTAGAGGCTGGGACAGACACTAACTATGGCTACACCTTC. Its protein is CASSVEAGTDTNYGYTF. The chain carries TRBV9 and TRBJ1-2; 7 bases are a match to TRBD1. With 0 bases clipped from V and 0 bases from J, the junction kept 8 bases outside the gene matches. CDR3 length: 17 residues. Per the germline V gene, CDR1 is SGDLS and CDR2 is YYNGEE.